The source of this TCR beta chain is a study of graft-versus-host responses after intestinal transplantation. Study-level results: Marrow from the recipient contained GvH clones, some of which had appeared first in ileum or blood.

Comment on this clone: Its antigen is currently unknown.

Germline V gene sequence: CDR1 SQVTM, CDR2 ANQGSEA. After removal of 1 base from V and 8 bases from J, the junction contained 12 bases not matched to a gene. This CDR3 contains 16 residues. The data were produced by immunoSEQ multiplex PCR, yet TCRdb's version contains in-frame clones alone and is incomplete. The data contain 71,000 or so clones, 90% of them singletons. This material consisted of unstimulated CD8+ T cells sorted from spleen or lymph node cells, taken before intestinal transplant. The J gene is TRBJ2-1, the V gene TRBV29-1; 9 bases fit TRBD2. This TCR was recovered from a human donor who received an intestinal transplant. The CDR3 coding sequence is TGCAGCGTTGAAGTCGCCGGAAGCGGGGGGTTGTATGAGCAGTTCTTC. Its protein product is CSVEVAGSGGLYEQFF.